A selection of T cell receptor beta chains follows, all from one sample in a study of human T cells and chemical hapten exposure. MiXCR, run by TCRdb on the RACE reads, gives a single entry per CDR3 protein. Here the sample spans tens of thousands of distinct CDR3 sequences, 32% being singletons. The sequencing here drew on whole blood, taken in connection with sensitization to the hapten diphenylcyclopropenone (DPC). These receptors all come from a man between 40 and 49 years old with alopecia areata. Some clones in this sample may be carry-over from other donors' samples. Both conserved end residues are part of each CDR3. Fields, in order: V gene, J gene, D gene, clone size, CDR3 protein, CDR3 DNA. A D gene is named only where the DNA matches it firmly. The listing skips clone size in some rows; elsewhere it reads once, few, many or a size class.

V: TRBV6-6
J: TRBJ2-1
D: .
size: .
CDR3: CASQSLVNEQFF
DNA: TGTGCCAGCCAATCCTTGGTCAATGAGCAGTTCTTC

V: TRBV12-3/TRBV12-4
J: TRBJ2-6
D: TRBD1
size: few
CDR3: CASSPTTGGAGANVLTF
DNA: TGTGCCAGCAGTCCGACGACAGGGGGCGCTGGGGCCAACGTCCTGACTTTC

V: TRBV27
J: TRBJ2-5
D: TRBD2
size: .
CDR3: CASTSGGETQYF
DNA: TGTGCCAGCACCTCGGGGGGAGAGACCCAGTACTTC

V: TRBV27
J: TRBJ2-7
D: .
size: few
CDR3: CASRKQGSYEQYF
DNA: TGTGCCAGCAGAAAACAGGGCTCCTACGAGCAGTACTTC

V: TRBV27
J: TRBJ2-5
D: .
size: few
CDR3: CASSLETQYF
DNA: TGTGCCAGCAGTTTAGAGACCCAGTACTTC

V: TRBV2
J: TRBJ2-5
D: .
size: .
CDR3: CASSAGLIFGETQYF
DNA: TGTGCCAGCAGTGCGGGACTGATTTTTGGGGAGACCCAGTACTTC

V: TRBV12-3/TRBV12-4
J: TRBJ1-4
D: .
size: few
CDR3: CASSPGGHFNEKLFF
DNA: TGTGCCAGCAGCCCCGGTGGCCATTTTAATGAAAAACTGTTTTTT

V: TRBV30
J: TRBJ2-2
D: TRBD1
size: .
CDR3: CAWNPTGFTGELFF
DNA: TGTGCCTGGAATCCGACAGGGTTCACCGGGGAGCTGTTTTTT

V: TRBV20-1
J: TRBJ2-1
D: .
size: .
CDR3: CSARESQYEQFF
DNA: TGCAGTGCTAGAGAAAGCCAGTATGAGCAGTTCTTC

V: TRBV7-2
J: TRBJ2-5
D: .
size: .
CDR3: CASSRRTEETQYF
DNA: TGTGCCAGCAGTCGGCGCACGGAAGAGACCCAGTACTTC

V: TRBV20-1
J: TRBJ1-1
D: .
size: .
CDR3: CSARAPNMNTEAFF
DNA: TGCAGTGCTAGAGCACCGAACATGAACACTGAAGCTTTCTTT

V: TRBV15
J: TRBJ2-3
D: .
size: few
CDR3: CATSPSRDRGDTQYF
DNA: TGTGCCACCAGCCCTTCGCGGGATCGCGGGGATACGCAGTATTTT

V: TRBV9
J: TRBJ1-5
D: .
size: few
CDR3: CASSVGQNEDQPQHF
DNA: TGTGCCAGCAGCGTAGGTCAAAATGAGGATCAGCCCCAGCATTTT

V: TRBV7-2
J: TRBJ2-3
D: TRBD2
size: .
CDR3: CASGLSGEDTQYF
DNA: TGTGCCAGCGGCTTAAGCGGGGAAGATACGCAGTATTTT

V: TRBV6-2/TRBV6-3
J: TRBJ2-7
D: .
size: few
CDR3: CASSTGYSYEQYF
DNA: TGTGCCAGCAGTACGGGTTACTCCTACGAGCAGTACTTC

V: TRBV20-1
J: TRBJ1-3
D: .
size: few
CDR3: CSAIRQDFDSGNTIYF
DNA: TGCAGTGCTATCAGACAGGATTTCGACTCTGGAAACACCATATATTTT

V: TRBV29-1
J: TRBJ2-3
D: TRBD2
size: many
CDR3: CSVSFTSGSQQGTQYF
DNA: TGCAGCGTTTCCTTTACTAGCGGGAGTCAACAGGGTACGCAGTATTTT

V: TRBV7-9
J: TRBJ2-7
D: .
size: few
CDR3: CASSSSLDRRASYEQYF
DNA: TGTGCCAGCAGCTCCAGCTTGGACAGAAGGGCCTCCTACGAGCAGTACTTC

V: TRBV4-2
J: TRBJ2-3
D: .
size: few
CDR3: CASSQDKGAGSTDTQYF
DNA: TGTGCCAGCAGCCAAGATAAAGGTGCGGGTAGCACAGATACGCAGTATTTT

V: TRBV9
J: TRBJ2-1
D: TRBD1
size: .
CDR3: CASSVGSNQEPGQSTYNEQFF
DNA: TGTGCCAGCAGCGTAGGGTCTAACCAGGAACCGGGACAGTCCACCTACAATGAGCAGTTCTTC

V: TRBV11-2
J: TRBJ2-3
D: TRBD1
size: .
CDR3: CASSTPGTGGYDTQYF
DNA: TGTGCCAGCAGCACACCCGGGACAGGGGGTTATGATACGCAGTATTTT

V: TRBV5-1
J: TRBJ2-2
D: .
size: few
CDR3: CASSLGGINTGELFF
DNA: TGCGCCAGCAGCTTGGGAGGGATCAACACCGGGGAGCTGTTTTTT

V: TRBV20-1
J: TRBJ2-5
D: TRBD2
size: few
CDR3: CSARTSGETQYF
DNA: TGCAGTGCCCGGACTAGCGGGGAGACCCAGTACTTC

V: TRBV20-1
J: TRBJ2-7
D: TRBD2
size: few
CDR3: CSAETSASYEQYF
DNA: TGCAGTGCTGAGACTAGCGCCAGCTACGAGCAGTACTTC

V: TRBV3-1
J: TRBJ2-1
D: TRBD2
size: .
CDR3: CASSQGLADSYNEQFF
DNA: TGTGCCAGCAGCCAAGGACTAGCGGACTCCTACAATGAGCAGTTCTTC

V: TRBV29-1
J: TRBJ2-3
D: TRBD2
size: few
CDR3: CSEEAGEGGTQYF
DNA: TGCAGCGAAGAAGCGGGAGAGGGGGGCACGCAGTATTTT

V: TRBV12-3/TRBV12-4
J: TRBJ2-5
D: .
size: many
CDR3: CASSPPRRQETQYF
DNA: TGTGCCAGCAGTCCCCCCCGCCGCCAAGAGACCCAGTACTTC